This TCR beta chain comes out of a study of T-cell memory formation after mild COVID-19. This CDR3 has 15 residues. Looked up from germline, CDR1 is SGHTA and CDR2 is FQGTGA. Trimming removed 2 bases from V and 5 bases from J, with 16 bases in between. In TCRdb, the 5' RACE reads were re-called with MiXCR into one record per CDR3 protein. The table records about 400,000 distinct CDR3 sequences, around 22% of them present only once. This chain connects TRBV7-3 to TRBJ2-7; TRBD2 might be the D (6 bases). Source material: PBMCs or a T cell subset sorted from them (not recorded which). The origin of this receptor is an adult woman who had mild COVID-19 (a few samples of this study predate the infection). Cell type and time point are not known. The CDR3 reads CASSLSWGERNEQYF. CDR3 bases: TGTGCCAGCAGCTTATCCTGGGGGGAAAGGAACGAGCAGTACTTC.